These 18 T cell receptor beta chains came from one sample sequenced in a study of read filtering for tumor transcriptome and immune sequencing. The library was built from around 380 ng RNA with molecular barcoded adaptors for alpha/delta and beta/gamma chains. MiXCR was run by TCRdb on the reads, yielding one entry per CDR3 protein. The table has roughly 90,000 distinct CDR3 sequences, around a fifth seen once. Sequences were obtained from a population of CD138-negative cells sorted from bone marrow. The receptors originated from a donor at least 40 years old with multiple myeloma.

Remarks on this clonotype: Just one base apart from a much larger clone, this may be a read error. The gene calls are TRBV28 and TRBJ2-3, with TRBD2 matching 11 bases. This CDR3 is 14 amino acids long. CDR1 and CDR2 from the germline V gene are MDHEN and SYDVKM. The CDR3 spells CASSLAGGEDPQYF. The CDR3 DNA is TGTGCCAGCAGCCTAGCGGGGGGTGAAGATCCGCAGTATTTT. Filled out from reference TRBV28 and TRBJ2-3, the complete variable domain reads DVKVTQSSRYLVKRTGEKVFLECVQDMDHENMFWYRQDPGLGLRLIYFSYDVKMKEKGDIPEGYSVSREKKERFSLILESASTNQTSMYLCASSLAGGEDPQYFGPGTRLTVL.

This clonotype was observed a few times. The rearrangement joins TRBV2 to TRBJ2-3, with 9 bases matching TRBD1. The J segment lost 7 bases and the V segment lost 0 bases, leaving 5 bases of the junction unmatched. Germline values: CDR1 SNHLY, CDR2 FYNNEI. This CDR3 region has 15 residues. CDR3 sequence reads: CASSEAPGQGYTQYF. The CDR3 coding sequence is TGTGCCAGCAGTGAAGCGCCGGGACAGGGATATACGCAGTATTTT.

V is TRBV7-2 and J is TRBJ2-2, with D perhaps matching TRBD2 (6 bases). Trimming shortened V by 1 base and J by 2 bases, and 11 bases separated the two germline ends. The length of the CDR3 is 16 residues. CDR1 and CDR2 from the germline V gene are SGHTA and FQGNSA. CDR3 nucleotides: TGTGCCAGCAGCTTAGGTCCTAGCGCCAACACCGGGGAGCTGTTTTTT. Translation: CASSLGPSANTGELFF.

This clonotype was found many times. The CDR3 DNA is TGTGCCAGTAGAGCTAGGGGCCTCTCCTACGAGCAGTACTTC. Translating it yields CASRARGLSYEQYF. The genes are TRBV19 and TRBJ2-7; D may be TRBD1 (5 bases). V was pared by 6 bases and J by 0 bases, with 12 bases between. CDR1 is LNHDA and CDR2 is SQIVND in the germline V gene (reference sequence). This CDR3 is built from 14 residues.

This clonotype has at least ten counts. This chain uses TRBV2 with TRBJ2-3, with no clear D. The V and J ends lost 2 bases and 6 bases respectively, with 3 bases between them. The CDR3 is 11 residues long. Germline V gene lookup returns CDR1 SNHLY and CDR2 FYNNEI. In DNA, the CDR3 is TGTGCCAGCAGTGAAATGGATACGCAGTATTTT. This encodes CASSEMDTQYF.

In this sample, this clonotype turned up many times. The rearrangement links TRBV7-3 to TRBJ1-6; 9 bases line up with TRBD1. Germline-derived CDR1 and CDR2 are SGHTA and FQGTGA. The CDR3 is 15 residues long. V shed 5 bases, J shed 6 bases, and the junction held 5 bases outside the gene matches. This chain's CDR3 is CASSQQGAGNSPLHF. DNA of the CDR3: TGTGCCAGCAGCCAACAGGGGGCCGGTAATTCACCCCTCCACTTT.

This clonotype was detected a few times. This may come from a read error, since a much larger clone is one base off. This rearrangement joins TRBV24-1 to TRBJ1-1; unclear D gene. CDR1 KGHDR and CDR2 SFDVKD come from the germline V gene. This CDR3 has 11 amino acids. The CDR3 reads CATSQNTEASF. DNA for the CDR3: TGTGCCACCAGTCAGAACACTGAAGCTTCCTTT.

This clonotype has at least ten counts. The chain uses TRBV5-1 and TRBJ2-7; no firm D call. V was pared by 3 bases and J by 5 bases, with 12 bases between. Germline CDR1 and CDR2: SGHRS and YFSETQ. The CDR3 is 13 residues long. The CDR3: CASSSILNNEQYF. The CDR3 DNA sequence: TGCGCCAGCAGCTCCATACTTAACAACGAGCAGTACTTC.

This clonotype is medium-sized within its sample. The V and J genes are TRBV18 and TRBJ2-1, with 7 bases that match TRBD1. The germline CDR1 and CDR2 sequences are KGHSH and LQKENI. V lost 5 bases and J lost 8; bases outside the gene matches: 15. The CDR3 sequence is 16 residues long. Here the CDR3 reads CASSTRAGGDFDEQFF. In nucleotides, the CDR3 is TGTGCCAGCTCAACACGGGCAGGGGGAGATTTCGATGAGCAGTTCTTC.

A word on this clonotype: Just one base apart from a much larger clone, this may be a read error. This sequence joins TRBV3-1 and TRBJ1-5; no clear D. V lost 6 bases and J 2 bases, leaving 8 bases between the germline ends. This CDR3 is 13 amino acids long. Germline V CDR1 and CDR2: LGHDT, YNNKEL (reference sequence). The CDR3 DNA follows: TGTGCCAGCAGTCCGACGTGCAATCAGCCCCAGCATTTT. It translates to CASSPTCNQPQHF.

Many counts were recorded for this clonotype. The rearrangement joins TRBV18 to TRBJ1-5; no firm D call. CDR1 KGHSH and CDR2 LQKENI come from the germline V gene. The CDR3 runs 16 residues. V was trimmed by 3 bases and J by 5 bases, leaving 17 bases between them. CDR3 in amino acids: CASSPTYLASYQPQHF. In DNA, the CDR3 is TGTGCCAGCTCACCTACATACCTGGCCTCCTATCAGCCCCAGCATTTT.

This clonotype came up a few times. The chain has TRBV6-5 and TRBJ2-5; 8 bases line up with TRBD2. V was pared by 4 bases and J by 2 bases, with 3 bases of the junction left unmatched. CDR1 and CDR2 from the germline V gene are MNHEY and SVGAGI. The CDR3 is 14 amino acids. The CDR3, as DNA: TGTGCCAGCAGTTCTAGCGGGCGTCAAGAGACCCAGTACTTC. Protein: CASSSSGRQETQYF.

The sample holds many counts of this clonotype. The V gene is TRBV28, the J gene TRBJ2-7; no definite D call. The CDR3 sequence is 11 residues long. The ends were cut back, 6 bases at V and 3 bases at J, with 6 bases in the middle. CDR1 MDHEN and CDR2 SYDVKM come from the germline V gene. Written as DNA, the CDR3 is TGTGCCAGCAGCCGGAACTACGAGCAGTACTTC. Its translation: CASSRNYEQYF. The full variable domain, its missing parts supplied by reference TRBV28 and TRBJ2-7, is DVKVTQSSRYLVKRTGEKVFLECVQDMDHENMFWYRQDPGLGLRLIYFSYDVKMKEKGDIPEGYSVSREKKERFSLILESASTNQTSMYLCASSRNYEQYFGPGTRLTVT.

The gene calls are TRBV6-2 or TRBV6-3 and TRBJ2-5; D is unresolved. The CDR3 runs to 13 residues. Germline V gene sequence: CDR1 MNHEY, CDR2 SVGEGT. V was pared by 6 bases and J by 4 bases, with 12 bases between. The CDR3 nucleotides read TGTGCCAGCAGCTACGTGGGTGGAGAGACCCAGTACTTC. Residues: CASSYVGGETQYF.

The rearrangement uses TRBV5-1 and TRBJ2-3; 11 bases line up with TRBD1. The V gene end was trimmed by 7 bases and the J gene end by 5 bases; junction bases not matched to a gene: 9. The CDR3 has 15 amino acids. Germline CDR1 is SGHRS and CDR2 is YFSETQ. The CDR3 region is CASGPGQGVGDTQYF. The CDR3 nucleotides are TGCGCCAGCGGACCGGGACAGGGGGTAGGAGATACGCAGTATTTT.

With regard to this clonotype: A much larger clone is a single base away; this may be a read error. The V and J genes are TRBV5-1 and TRBJ1-4, with 9 bases lining up with TRBD1. With V trimmed by 7 bases and J by 0 bases, 10 bases remained unmatched. The length of the CDR3 is 17 residues. Germline CDR1 SGHRS, CDR2 YFSETQ. The CDR3 nucleotides read TGCGCCAGCGGCGGAAGGACAGGGGCGGCAACTAATGAAAAACTGTTTTTT. Amino acids: CASGGRTGAATNEKLFF.

This clonotype was seen a handful of times. The chain couples TRBV5-1 to TRBJ2-5; D is perhaps TRBD1 (6 bases). Trimming took off 4 bases at V and 1 base at J, with 11 bases between the two ends. Germline V gives CDR1 SGHRS, CDR2 YFSETQ. This CDR3 spans 14 amino acids. The CDR3 bases are TGCGCCAGCAGCGTAGGGGGTACCCAAGAGACCCAGTACTTC. This gives the protein CASSVGGTQETQYF.

A word on this clonotype: At one end the junction does not follow the germline gene, possibly because of a read error. The rearrangement links TRBV6-5 to TRBJ1-1; 7 bases agree with TRBD1. The length of the CDR3 is 13 residues. CDR1 and CDR2 (germline): MNHEY, SVGAGI. CDR3 sequence: CASRRQGSTEAYF. CDR3 coding DNA: TGTGCCAGCAGGAGACAGGGTAGCACTGAAGCTTACTTT.